These 23 T cell receptor beta chains were sequenced from one sample in a study of human versus mouse CDR3 diversity and MHC coevolution. Here immunoSEQ multiplex PCR was the method, and the copy in TCRdb shows in-frame clones only, minus some. Among roughly 80,000 clones listed, 85% to 95% were seen once. Sequences were obtained from naive CD4+ T cells from blood. Subset given: CD45RO-negative CD62L-positive naive CD4 T cells. The receptors shown here come from a person aged 30-70 years in good health.

This clone came up once. V is TRBV18 and J is TRBJ2-7; D may be TRBD1 (6 bases). V was pared by 0 bases and J by 5 bases, with 17 bases between. The CDR3 length is 16 residues. Germline values: CDR1 KGHSH, CDR2 LQKENI. CDR3 in amino acids: CASSPPHTGSRNEQYF. The CDR3 DNA is TGTGCCAGCTCACCACCCCACACAGGGTCACGCAACGAGCAGTACTTC.

This clone came up once. The chain recombines TRBV9 with TRBJ1-6; 7 nucleotides line up with TRBD1. The V and J ends lost 2 bases and 7 bases, in that order; junction bases with no gene match: 3. CDR1 and CDR2 (germline): SGDLS, YYNGEE. The CDR3 consists of 14 residues. CDR3 DNA sequence: TGTGCCAGCAGCGTCAGGGGGGAAAATTCACCCCTCCACTTT. Its translation: CASSVRGENSPLHF.

This clone was seen more than once but under ten times. This chain joins TRBV28 and TRBJ1-5; 7 bases agree with TRBD1. The J segment lost 0 bases and the V segment lost 6 bases, leaving 11 bases of the junction unmatched. The CDR3 is made up of 17 amino acids. Germline V lookup: CDR1 MDHEN, CDR2 SYDVKM. The CDR3 region is CASRVRRTGNSNQPQHF. CDR3 nucleotides: TGTGCCAGCAGGGTTCGACGGACAGGTAATAGCAATCAGCCCCAGCATTTT.

The V gene is TRBV7-3, the J gene TRBJ2-3; unclear D gene. Trimming cost V 2 bases and J 2 bases, with 8 bases left between them. In germline, CDR1 is SGHTA, CDR2 FQGTGA. The CDR3 loop spans 14 amino acids. The CDR3 loop is CASSLSPNTDTQYF. CDR3 DNA: TGTGCCAGCAGCTTATCCCCCAACACAGATACGCAGTATTTT. Supplemented by reference TRBV7-3 and TRBJ2-3, the full variable domain reads GAGVSQTPSNKVTEKGKYVELRCDPISGHTALYWYRQSLGQGPEFLIYFQGTGAADDSGLPNDRFFAVRPEGSVSTLKIQRTERGDSAVYLCASSLSPNTDTQYFGPGTRLTVL.

This chain joins TRBV6-6 and TRBJ2-2; D gene ambiguous. The CDR3 runs 12 residues. The germline V and J ends were trimmed by 0 bases and 8 bases, with 4 bases remaining between them. Per germline, CDR1 MNHNY and CDR2 SVGAGI (reference sequence). For the CDR3, the DNA is TGTGCCAGCAGTTACTCGAGAGGGGAGCTGTTTTTT. Translated: CASSYSRGELFF.

The V gene is TRBV30, the J gene TRBJ1-5, with TRBD1 identical over 8 bases. Germline CDR1 and CDR2: GTSNPN and SVGIG (reference sequence). With V trimmed by 1 base and J by 6 bases, 8 bases remained unmatched. The CDR3 is made up of 15 amino acids. This CDR3 reads CAWSGAGGFSQPQHF. In nucleotides, the CDR3 is TGTGCCTGGAGTGGGGCAGGGGGCTTTTCTCAGCCCCAGCATTTT.

This chain joins TRBV9 and TRBJ2-2; D possibly corresponds to TRBD1 (5 bases). Trimming left V 0 bases short and J 2 bases short, with 17 bases between. Germline CDR1 reads SGDLS; CDR2 reads YYNGEE. The CDR3 runs to 18 residues. CDR3 protein: CASSVAPSGRANTGELFF. The CDR3 nucleotides read TGTGCCAGCAGCGTAGCGCCCTCCGGCAGGGCAAACACCGGGGAGCTGTTTTTT.

This chain joins TRBV2 and TRBJ2-7, with D unresolved. CDR3 length: 12 amino acids. CDR1 and CDR2 from the germline V gene are SNHLY and FYNNEI. Trimming stripped 6 bases from V and 3 bases from J, with 9 bases between. CDR3 nucleotide sequence: TGTGCCAGCAGCCAAGGAGACTACGAGCAGTACTTC. Its protein product is CASSQGDYEQYF.

The genes are TRBV2 and TRBJ2-5; the D gene is possibly TRBD2 (7 bases). This CDR3 comprises 15 residues. CDR1 and CDR2 from the germline V gene are SNHLY and FYNNEI. V lost 3 bases to trimming and J lost 5 bases, with 16 bases between them. The CDR3 protein is CASSEGGGLGETQYF. The CDR3 nucleotides are TGTGCCAGCAGTGAGGGAGGGGGACTTGGGGAGACCCAGTACTTC.

V usage is TRBV7-2 and J usage is TRBJ1-4; D not resolved. CDR1 is SGHTA and CDR2 is FQGNSA in the germline V gene. V gave up 4 bases and J gave up 8 bases, with 17 bases separating them. The CDR3 covers 15 residues. In nucleotides, the CDR3 is TGTGCCAGCAGCTGGCAAGGGAGATGGTTAGAAAAACTGTTTTTT. This codes for CASSWQGRWLEKLFF. Drawing the rest from reference TRBV7-2 and TRBJ1-4, the complete variable domain is GAGVSQSPSNKVTEKGKDVELRCDPISGHTALYWYRQSLGQGLEFLIYFQGNSAPDKSGLPSDRFSAERTGGSVSTLTIQRTQQEDSAVYLCASSWQGRWLEKLFFGSGTQLSVL.

The V and J genes are TRBV4-3 and TRBJ1-6; D is perhaps TRBD1 (6 bases). Germline-derived CDR1 and CDR2 are LGHNA and YSLEER. V lost 0 bases, J lost 10 bases, and 16 bases lay in between. This CDR3 contains 16 residues. The CDR3 loop is CASSQDLQQGESPLHF. For the CDR3, the DNA is TGCGCCAGCAGCCAAGATTTACAACAGGGAGAGTCACCCCTCCACTTT.

For this clone: The junction differs from germline at one of its ends, possibly a read error. The sample has other DNA sequences that encode this CDR3 too. This CDR3 reads CAISRTLGETGELFF. CDR3 bases: TGTGCCATCAGCCGGACTCTGGGAGAGACCGGGGAGCTATTTTTT. V is TRBV10-3 and J is TRBJ2-2; maybe TRBD2 (5 bases). The CDR3 totals 15 residues. Germline V gives CDR1 ENHRY, CDR2 SYGVKD.

This chain uses TRBV9 with TRBJ2-3, with a possible D match to TRBD2 (7 bases). Trimming left V 0 bases short and J 3 bases short, with 29 bases between. This CDR3 is built from 21 residues. Germline CDR1 reads SGDLS; CDR2 reads YYNGEE. In nucleotides, the CDR3 is TGTGCCAGCAGCGTAGAGGGGGGGGGACTAATCTACAGGTCCCCGACAGATACGCAGTATTTT. It specifies CASSVEGGGLIYRSPTDTQYF.

The chain joins TRBV5-1 to TRBJ2-7; 9 nucleotides agree with TRBD1. Germline V CDR1 and CDR2: SGHRS, YFSETQ. The CDR3 is made up of 15 amino acids. The V and J ends lost 4 bases and 2 bases, in that order; junction bases with no gene match: 7. CDR3 DNA sequence: TGCGCCAGCAGCCACCGGACAGGGGTCACCTACGAGCAGTACTTC. Its protein is CASSHRTGVTYEQYF.

V usage is TRBV5-4 and J usage is TRBJ2-7; TRBD1 matches 9 bases. Germline CDR1 reads SGHNT; CDR2 reads YYREEE (reference sequence). The CDR3 runs to 16 residues. The V gene end was trimmed by 4 bases and the J gene end by 7 bases; junction bases not matched to a gene: 15. DNA of the CDR3: TGTGCCAGCAGCCCGGCTCGGGACAGGGCCGGGGGGGAGCAGTACTTC. It yields the protein CASSPARDRAGGEQYF.

The V and J genes are TRBV4-3 and TRBJ1-1; D is undetermined. V was cut by 4 bases and J by 1 base, with 13 bases left in between. CDR1 is LGHNA and CDR2 is YSLEER in the germline V gene. The CDR3 contains 15 residues. The CDR3 DNA follows: TGCGCCAGCAGCCCGACCGTACAGAGGAACACTGAAGCTTTCTTT. Its protein is CASSPTVQRNTEAFF.

Written as DNA, the CDR3 is TGTGCCAGCAGCGTAACAGGAACCGCCTACGAGCAGTACTTC. Translating it yields CASSVTGTAYEQYF. The chain links TRBV9 to TRBJ2-7; tentatively, D is TRBD1 (5 bases). V was pared by 1 base and J by 2 bases, with 10 bases between. The V gene's germline CDR1 is SGDLS and CDR2 YYNGEE. The CDR3 runs 14 residues.

The chain joins TRBV28 to TRBJ2-5; 8 nucleotides align to TRBD1. The better agreement between TRBJ2-7 and the DNA end casts doubt on the J call. This CDR3 is built from 15 residues. Germline V lookup: CDR1 MDHEN, CDR2 SYDVKM. The CDR3 loop is CASSQPTGGTYEQYF. DNA for the CDR3: TGTGCCAGCAGCCAACCCACAGGGGGTACCTACGAGCAGTACTTC.

The chain is built from TRBV10-3 and TRBJ2-5; unclear D gene. With 0 bases removed from V and 1 base from J, the gap between germline ends came to 9 bases. The CDR3 is made up of 15 amino acids. Germline CDR1 is ENHRY and CDR2 is SYGVKD. The CDR3 spells CAISESRGRQETQYF. The CDR3 DNA reads TGTGCCATCAGTGAGTCGCGCGGCCGCCAAGAGACCCAGTACTTC.

The chain combines TRBV7-2 with TRBJ2-7; 9 bases align to TRBD2. The CDR3 has 16 amino acids. V was pared by 0 bases and J by 2 bases, with 5 bases of the junction left unmatched. Germline lookup yields CDR1 SGHTA and CDR2 FQGNSA. As DNA, the CDR3 is TGTGCCAGCAGCTTAGCGCCTAGCGGGACAACCTACGAGCAGTACTTC. Translating gives CASSLAPSGTTYEQYF.

The CDR3 loop is CASSWEQGYQPQHF. The CDR3 region has the DNA TGTGCCAGCAGCTGGGAACAGGGTTATCAGCCCCAGCATTTT. The chain recombines TRBV5-5 with TRBJ1-5, with D possibly matching TRBD1 (6 bases). The germline V and J ends were trimmed by 3 bases and 5 bases, with 12 bases remaining between them. The germline V gene has CDR1 SGHKS and CDR2 YYEKEE (reference sequence). CDR3 length equals 14 residues. The variable domain in full, with the rest retrieved from reference TRBV5-5 and TRBJ1-5, is DAGVTQSPTHLIKTRGQQVTLRCSPISGHKSVSWYQQVLGQGPQFIFQYYEKEERGRGNFPDRFSARQFPNYSSELNVNALLLGDSALYLCASSWEQGYQPQHFGDGTRLSIL.

The V call is TRBV6-1, the J call TRBJ1-2; 10 bases are shared with TRBD1. Germline V gene data show CDR1 as MNHNS and CDR2 as SASEGT. The CDR3 totals 14 residues. The ends lost 8 bases at V and 1 base at J; junction bases unmatched: 4. CDR3 nucleotides: TGTGCCAGCGGCCGGGACAGGGGTAACTATGGCTACACCTTC. Residues: CASGRDRGNYGYTF.

The chain employs TRBV6-5 and TRBJ2-7; D is unclear. CDR3 length: 14 amino acids. Germline CDR1 MNHEY, CDR2 SVGAGI. Trimming stripped 2 bases from V and 6 bases from J, with 14 bases between. The CDR3 protein is CASSYTSPAGEQYF. The CDR3 DNA is TGTGCCAGCAGTTACACCAGCCCCGCAGGCGAGCAGTACTTC.